Described below is a single T cell receptor (beta chain) sequence and its context. Other DNA sequences in this specimen translate into the identical CDR3. Blood was collected once per donor into heparin, averaging approximately 110 mL. Purity (above 95%) was reached by all sorted populations. The germline V gene encodes CDR1 KGHSH and CDR2 LQKENI. V lost 3 bases and J lost 0, with 3 bases in between. The CDR3 is 12 amino acids. The investigators reverse transcribed all of the isolated RNA, so they sequenced expressed TCRB transcripts. The table came from immunoSEQ multiplex PCR; TCRdb's copy has only in-frame clones and leaves some out. In the table there are tens of thousands of clones, over 50% of which are singletons. These data originate in a study of beta chain features in type 1 diabetes.

The sample comprised Tregs from blood. The rearrangement links TRBV18 to TRBJ2-7, with D hard to call. The TCR was taken from a woman aged 18-29 years in good health. CDR3 sequence reads: CASSPSSYEQYF. CDR3 DNA: TGTGCCAGCTCACCCTCCTCCTACGAGCAGTACTTC. Supplemented by reference TRBV18 and TRBJ2-7, the full variable domain reads NAGVMQNPRHLVRRRGQEARLRCSPMKGHSHVYWYRQLPEEGLKFMVYLQKENIIDESGMPKERFSAEFPKEGPSILRIQQVVRGDSAAYFCASSPSSYEQYFGPGTRLTVT.